This T cell receptor beta chain was identified during a study of shared clonotypes between healthy human individuals. Study-wide results and caveats: Large depth notwithstanding, sorted-subset sequencing proved incomplete by rarefaction.

A word on this clone: Its target is unknown.

The V and J ends lost 8 bases and 1 base, in that order; junction bases with no gene match: 5. The CDR3 runs 15 residues. Per germline, CDR1 MDHEN and CDR2 SYDVKM. Every immunoSEQ plate was one replicate of a subset's evenly spread DNA. The table came from immunoSEQ multiplex PCR; TCRdb's copy has only in-frame clones and leaves some out. The data show 2 million to 2.5 million clones, less than 95% seen once. The receptor was isolated from a man aged 18 to 30 in good health. Some clones in this sample may be carry-over from other donors' samples. Input material: naive CD4+ T cells from PBMCs. Subset of the sample: CD45RA+ positively selected. This chain connects TRBV28 to TRBJ1-2; 12 bases map to TRBD1. The CDR3 nucleotides are TGTGCCAGCCGGGACAGGGGGCGACTTAACTATGGCTACACCTTC. It is translated as CASRDRGRLNYGYTF.